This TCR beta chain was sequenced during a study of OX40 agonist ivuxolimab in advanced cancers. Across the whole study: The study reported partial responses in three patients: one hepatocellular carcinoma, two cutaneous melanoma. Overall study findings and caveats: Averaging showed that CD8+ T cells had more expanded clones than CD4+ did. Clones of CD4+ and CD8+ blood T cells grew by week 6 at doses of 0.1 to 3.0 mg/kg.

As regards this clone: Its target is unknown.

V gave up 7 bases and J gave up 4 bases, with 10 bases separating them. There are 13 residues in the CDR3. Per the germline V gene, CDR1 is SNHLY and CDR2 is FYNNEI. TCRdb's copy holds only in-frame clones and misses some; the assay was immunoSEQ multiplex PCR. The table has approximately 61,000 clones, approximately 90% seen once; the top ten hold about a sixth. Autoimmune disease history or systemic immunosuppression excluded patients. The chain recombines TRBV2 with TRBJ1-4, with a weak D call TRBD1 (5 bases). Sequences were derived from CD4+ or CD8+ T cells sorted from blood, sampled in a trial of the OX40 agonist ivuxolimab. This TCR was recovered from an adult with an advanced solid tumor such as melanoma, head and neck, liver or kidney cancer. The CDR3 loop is CASIADNNEKLFF. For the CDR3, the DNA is TGTGCCAGCATCGCGGACAATAATGAAAAACTGTTTTTT.